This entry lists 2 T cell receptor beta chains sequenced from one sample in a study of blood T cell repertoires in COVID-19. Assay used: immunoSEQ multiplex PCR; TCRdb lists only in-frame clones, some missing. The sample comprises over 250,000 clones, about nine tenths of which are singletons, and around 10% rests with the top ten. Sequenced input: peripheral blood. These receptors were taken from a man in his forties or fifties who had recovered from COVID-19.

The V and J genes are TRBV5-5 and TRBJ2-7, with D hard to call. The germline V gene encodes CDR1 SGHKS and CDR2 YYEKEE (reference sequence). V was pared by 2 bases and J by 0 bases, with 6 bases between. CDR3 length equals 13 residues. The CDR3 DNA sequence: TGTGCCAGCAGCTTTACACCCTCCTACGAGCAGTACTTC. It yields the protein CASSFTPSYEQYF.

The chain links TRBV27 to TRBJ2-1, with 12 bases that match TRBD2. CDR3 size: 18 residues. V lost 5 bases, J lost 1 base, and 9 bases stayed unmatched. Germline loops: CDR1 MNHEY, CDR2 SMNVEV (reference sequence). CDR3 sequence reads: CASSPRPSGGGSYNEQFF. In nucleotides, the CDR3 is TGTGCCAGCAGTCCACGGCCTAGCGGGGGGGGATCCTACAATGAGCAGTTCTTC.